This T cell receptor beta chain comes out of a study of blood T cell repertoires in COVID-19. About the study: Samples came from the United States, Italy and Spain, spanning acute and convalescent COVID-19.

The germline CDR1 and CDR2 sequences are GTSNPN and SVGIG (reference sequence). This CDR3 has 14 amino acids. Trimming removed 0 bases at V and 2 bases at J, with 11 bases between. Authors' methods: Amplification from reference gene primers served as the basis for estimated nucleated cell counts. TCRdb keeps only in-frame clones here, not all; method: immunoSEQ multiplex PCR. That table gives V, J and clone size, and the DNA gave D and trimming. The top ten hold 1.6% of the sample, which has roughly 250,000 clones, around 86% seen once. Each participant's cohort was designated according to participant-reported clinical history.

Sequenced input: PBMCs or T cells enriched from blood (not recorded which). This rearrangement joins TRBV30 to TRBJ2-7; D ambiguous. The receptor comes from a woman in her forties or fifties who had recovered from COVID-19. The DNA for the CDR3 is TGTGCCTGGAGTGTACTGCCTTTCACCTACGAGCAGTACTTC. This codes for CAWSVLPFTYEQYF.